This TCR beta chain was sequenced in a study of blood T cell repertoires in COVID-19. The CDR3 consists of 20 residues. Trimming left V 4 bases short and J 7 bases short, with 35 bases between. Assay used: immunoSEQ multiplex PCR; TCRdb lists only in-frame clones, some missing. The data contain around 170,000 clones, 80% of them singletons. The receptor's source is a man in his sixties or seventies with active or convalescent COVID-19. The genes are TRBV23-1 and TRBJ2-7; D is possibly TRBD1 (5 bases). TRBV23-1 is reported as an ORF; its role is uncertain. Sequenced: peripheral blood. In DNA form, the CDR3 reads TGCGCCAGCAGTCCCCACCTCAATCGGAACCCTGGACACCACACCGTGGAGCAGTACTTC. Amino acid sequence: CASSPHLNRNPGHHTVEQYF.